A single sample gave rise to the 31 T cell receptor beta chains below, sequenced in a study of cytomegalovirus exposure and HLA in healthy donors. PCR used 60 Vbeta primers and 13 Jbeta primers. TCRdb keeps only in-frame clones here, not all; method: immunoSEQ multiplex PCR. The sample comprises over 200,000 clones, about 78% of which are singletons, and 3% to 4% rests with the top ten. Sequencing was carried out using PBMCs. The source of these receptors is a male donor in good health and CMV-seronegative.

This clone occurred a few times. The chain uses TRBV7-7 and TRBJ2-7; 8 bases align to TRBD1. After removal of 5 bases from V and 2 bases from J, the junction contained 5 bases not matched to a gene. Germline CDR1 and CDR2: SSHAT and FNYEAQ (reference sequence). The CDR3 contains 14 residues. Here the CDR3 reads CASSQGTGAYEQYF. For the CDR3, the DNA is TGTGCCAGCAGCCAAGGGACAGGCGCCTACGAGCAGTACTTC.

V gene TRBV11-2 combines with J gene TRBJ2-7; 7 bases fit TRBD2. CDR3 length equals 16 residues. The trim removed 2 bases at V and 7 bases at J, leaving 14 bases unmatched. Germline CDR1 SGHAT, CDR2 FQNNGV. CDR3 sequence: CASSLSGSGTSREQYF. Written as DNA, the CDR3 is TGTGCCAGCAGCTTATCGGGGAGCGGGACCTCCCGGGAGCAGTACTTC.

The chain recombines TRBV30 with TRBJ1-3; possibly TRBD1 for D (5 bases). This CDR3 comprises 14 residues. Germline V gives CDR1 GTSNPN, CDR2 SVGIG (reference sequence). Trimming left V 4 bases short and J 3 bases short, with 13 bases between. Here the CDR3 DNA reads TGTGCCTGGATCATCGGCGGGGGTGGAAACACCATATATTTT. This sequence encodes CAWIIGGGGNTIYF.

This clone was picked up one time. This sequence joins TRBV11-2 and TRBJ2-7; 8 bases agree with TRBD1. V lost 3 bases, J lost 3 bases, and 1 base stayed unmatched. The CDR3 totals 13 residues. Germline V gene sequence: CDR1 SGHAT, CDR2 FQNNGV. CDR3 sequence: CASSFGQGYEQYF. The CDR3 DNA reads as TGTGCCAGCAGCTTCGGACAGGGCTACGAGCAGTACTTC.

To note about this clone: At one of its ends the junction is not consistent with the germline gene, which may arise from a read error. This rearrangement joins TRBV7-9 to TRBJ2-5; D perhaps matches TRBD1 (6 bases). The CDR3 covers 12 residues. Germline lookup yields CDR1 SEHNR and CDR2 FQNEAQ (reference sequence). DNA for the CDR3: TGTTCCAGCCGGGACATCAAAGAGACCCAGTACTTC. Its protein product is CSSRDIKETQYF.

This chain uses TRBV5-1 with TRBJ2-2, with D tentatively TRBD2 (6 bases). The CDR3 sequence is 15 residues long. The V gene lost 4 bases and the J gene lost 6 bases, with 16 bases spanning the gap. Germline V lookup: CDR1 SGHRS, CDR2 YFSETQ. The CDR3 region is CASSNPGRSAGELFF. In nucleotides, the CDR3 is TGCGCCAGCAGCAATCCAGGGAGGTCGGCCGGGGAGCTGTTTTTT. Filled out from reference TRBV5-1 and TRBJ2-2, the complete variable domain reads KAGVTQTPRYLIKTRGQQVTLSCSPISGHRSVSWYQQTPGQGLQFLFEYFSETQRNKGNFPGRFSGRQFSNSRSEMNVSTLELGDSALYLCASSNPGRSAGELFFGEGSRLTVL.

CDR3 DNA sequence: TGTGCCAGCTCACCCCGGACAGGGGAGGCCACTGAAGCTTTCTTT. Translated, it gives CASSPRTGEATEAFF. The V and J genes are TRBV18 and TRBJ1-1, with 9 bases fitting TRBD1. The CDR3 consists of 15 residues. Germline-derived CDR1 and CDR2 are KGHSH and LQKENI. V gave up 3 bases and J gave up 4 bases; unmatched junction bases: 6.

The chain joins TRBV5-1 to TRBJ2-1, with 10 bases matching TRBD2. CDR1 and CDR2 (germline): SGHRS, YFSETQ. Trimming at V came to 2 bases and at J to 0 bases, leaving 2 bases not matched to a gene. CDR3 size: 16 residues. The DNA of the CDR3 is TGCGCCAGCAGCTTTGTAGCGGGAGGCTCCTACAATGAGCAGTTCTTC. Protein sequence: CASSFVAGGSYNEQFF. Together with reference TRBV5-1 and TRBJ2-1, the CDR3 gives the full variable domain: KAGVTQTPRYLIKTRGQQVTLSCSPISGHRSVSWYQQTPGQGLQFLFEYFSETQRNKGNFPGRFSGRQFSNSRSEMNVSTLELGDSALYLCASSFVAGGSYNEQFFGPGTRLTVL.

J is TRBJ2-7 and V is TRBV30; 12 positions match TRBD2. Trimming cost V 8 bases and J 5 bases; bases outside gene matches: 4. The CDR3 sequence is 12 residues long. Looked up from germline, CDR1 is GTSNPN and CDR2 is SVGIG (reference sequence). CDR3 loop: CAGTSGLDEQYF. The CDR3 DNA follows: TGTGCCGGGACTAGCGGGTTGGACGAGCAGTACTTC.

This chain links TRBV27 with TRBJ2-7; the match to TRBD2 covers 7 bases. V lost 5 bases and J lost 3; bases outside the gene matches: 1. Per germline, CDR1 MNHEY and CDR2 SMNVEV (reference sequence). This CDR3 spans 12 amino acids. DNA of the CDR3: TGTGCCAGCAGTAGCGGGAACTACGAGCAGTACTTC. As protein: CASSSGNYEQYF.

The chain couples TRBV7-9 to TRBJ2-7; TRBD2 agrees at 13 bases. V was pared by 5 bases and J by 4 bases, with 2 bases of the junction left unmatched. Germline V gives CDR1 SEHNR, CDR2 FQNEAQ (reference sequence). CDR3 size: 14 residues. CDR3 loop: CASSRTSGGYEQYF. CDR3 nucleotides: TGTGCCAGCAGCCGGACTAGCGGGGGTTACGAGCAGTACTTC.

The rearrangement uses TRBV30 and TRBJ2-7, with TRBD2 matching over 7 bases. The germline gives CDR1 GTSNPN, CDR2 SVGIG (reference sequence). Trimming removed 8 bases from V and 0 bases from J; junction bases left unmatched: 10. The CDR3 runs 14 residues. The CDR3 protein is CAGLSSGVSYEQYF. The CDR3 DNA reads as TGTGCCGGACTCTCTAGCGGAGTCTCCTACGAGCAGTACTTC.

This chain links TRBV27 with TRBJ2-1; 7 bases are shared with TRBD1. The CDR3 is 17 amino acids. Germline trimming cut 5 bases from V and 7 bases from J; bases unmatched to any gene: 17. Germline CDR1 reads MNHEY; CDR2 reads SMNVEV (reference sequence). The CDR3 DNA reads TGTGCCAGCAGTCTCATACAGGGGAATAGGGGGAGAAATGAGCAGTTCTTC. It is translated as CASSLIQGNRGRNEQFF.

This chain links TRBV13 with TRBJ2-2; 9 nucleotides match TRBD2. This CDR3 comprises 17 residues. V was pared by 5 bases and J by 0 bases, with 7 bases of the junction left unmatched. Per germline, CDR1 PRHDT and CDR2 FYEKMQ (reference sequence). In nucleotides, the CDR3 is TGTGCCAGCAGCCCCACCCCTAGCGGGACGAACACCGGGGAGCTGTTTTTT. Residues: CASSPTPSGTNTGELFF.

The chain uses TRBV5-1 and TRBJ1-2; D is perhaps TRBD1 (6 bases). CDR3 length: 17 residues. Germline V gene lookup returns CDR1 SGHRS and CDR2 YFSETQ. The germline V and J ends were trimmed by 5 bases and 8 bases, with 28 bases remaining between them. The CDR3 reads CASRLRMPGTKEGGYTF. CDR3 nucleotides: TGCGCCAGCAGACTCCGAATGCCCGGGACAAAAGAAGGAGGCTACACCTTC.

The V and J genes are TRBV29-1 and TRBJ1-4, with a possible D match to TRBD1 (5 bases). Germline values: CDR1 SQVTM, CDR2 ANQGSEA. This CDR3 has 11 residues. CDR3 sequence (DNA): TGCAGTGGGCAGGGTGGGGAAAAACTGTTTTTT. This translates into CSGQGGEKLFF.

This chain links TRBV7-6 with TRBJ2-7; the match to TRBD2 covers 14 bases. Germline loops: CDR1 SGHVS, CDR2 FNYEAQ. The CDR3 has 14 amino acids. V shed 4 bases, J shed 6 bases, and the junction held 2 bases outside the gene matches. CDR3 nucleotides: TGTGCCAGCAGCTACGGGACTAGCGGGAGCGAGCAGTACTTC. Its protein product is CASSYGTSGSEQYF.

The gene calls are TRBV30 and TRBJ2-7, with 11 bases identical to TRBD2. This CDR3 spans 14 amino acids. Germline CDR1 reads GTSNPN; CDR2 reads SVGIG (reference sequence). The J segment lost 6 bases and the V segment lost 5 bases, leaving 9 bases of the junction unmatched. The CDR3 spells CAWQLAGAVSEQYF. CDR3 nucleotides: TGTGCCTGGCAACTAGCGGGAGCTGTCTCCGAGCAGTACTTC.

The chain uses TRBV28 and TRBJ1-1; a possible D gene is TRBD1 (6 bases). The CDR3 is 15 residues long. Per the germline V gene, CDR1 is MDHEN and CDR2 is SYDVKM. Trimming shortened V by 5 bases and J by 4 bases, and 17 bases separated the two germline ends. The CDR3 loop reads CASSPRIGQLTEAFF. The CDR3 coding sequence is TGTGCCAGCAGTCCTCGGATCGGACAGCTCACTGAAGCTTTCTTT.

The V and J genes are TRBV7-9 and TRBJ2-1; 7 bases fit TRBD2. Germline CDR1 is SEHNR and CDR2 is FQNEAQ (reference sequence). The V gene end was trimmed by 5 bases and the J gene end by 0 bases; junction bases not matched to a gene: 7. The CDR3 covers 16 residues. CDR3 coding DNA: TGTGCCAGCAGCCCCAAAGCGGGAAGCTCCTACAATGAGCAGTTCTTC. Translation gives CASSPKAGSSYNEQFF.

The chain recombines TRBV6-1 with TRBJ2-1, with 11 bases fitting TRBD2. V dropped 4 bases and J dropped 2; count of bases not matched to a gene: 4. Per the germline V gene, CDR1 is MNHNS and CDR2 is SASEGT. The CDR3 spans 16 residues. CDR3 DNA: TGTGCCAGCAGTGTTAGCGGGAGGGTCGCCTACAATGAGCAGTTCTTC. Translated, it gives CASSVSGRVAYNEQFF.

This chain uses TRBV19 with TRBJ2-1; 8 nucleotides align to TRBD2. After removal of 5 bases from V and 9 bases from J, the junction contained 9 bases not matched to a gene. The CDR3 contains 14 residues. Per the germline V gene, CDR1 is LNHDA and CDR2 is SQIVND (reference sequence). The CDR3 DNA sequence: TGTGCCAGTAGTCTCCTAGCGGGCTATCTTGAGCAGTTCTTC. This sequence encodes CASSLLAGYLEQFF.

The chain has TRBV5-1 and TRBJ2-7, with TRBD1 identical over 7 bases. CDR3 length equals 14 residues. Trimming took 4 bases from V and 3 from J; bases not matched to a gene: 7. In germline, CDR1 is SGHRS, CDR2 YFSETQ. In nucleotides, the CDR3 is TGCGCCAGCAGCCTATCCTCAGGGGGCTACGAGCAGTACTTC. Its protein is CASSLSSGGYEQYF.

The chain has TRBV4-1 and TRBJ2-7; 9 bases are a match to TRBD2. V dropped 10 bases and J dropped 4; count of bases not matched to a gene: 11. CDR1 and CDR2 (germline): MGHRA, YSYEKL. The CDR3 runs to 14 residues. The CDR3 sequence is CANRPAGGLYEQYF. Written as DNA, the CDR3 is TGCGCCAACAGGCCAGCGGGAGGACTATACGAGCAGTACTTC.

The chain combines TRBV7-2 with TRBJ2-7; D is unresolved. The CDR3 extends over 14 amino acids. CDR1 SGHTA and CDR2 FQGNSA come from the germline V gene. Trimming cost V 5 bases and J 0 bases, with 11 bases left between them. CDR3 region: CASSRLINSYEQYF. CDR3 coding DNA: TGTGCCAGCAGCCGACTGATAAACTCCTACGAGCAGTACTTC.

The genes are TRBV18 and TRBJ1-2, with D hard to call. The germline gives CDR1 KGHSH, CDR2 LQKENI. The CDR3 loop spans 14 amino acids. The ends were cut back, 5 bases at V and 8 bases at J, with 18 bases in the middle. CDR3: CASSSPLKREGYTF. As DNA, the CDR3 is TGTGCCAGCTCATCCCCTTTAAAACGGGAGGGCTACACCTTC.

This clone was detected a few times. This chain joins TRBV6-6 and TRBJ2-1; D remains ambiguous. CDR1 and CDR2 (germline): MNHNY, SVGAGI (reference sequence). CDR3 size: 15 residues. The V end was cut by 6 bases, the J end by 0 bases, with 12 bases between. CDR3 in DNA: TGTGCCAGCAGACGCCAACAGAGCTCCTACAATGAGCAGTTCTTC. Translated: CASRRQQSSYNEQFF.

The rearrangement joins TRBV5-4 to TRBJ1-2, with D possibly TRBD1 on 5 matching bases. CDR1 and CDR2 (germline): SGHNT, YYREEE (reference sequence). The CDR3 totals 14 residues. V lost 2 bases, J lost 0 bases, and 8 bases lay in between. The chain's CDR3 is CASSFGGANYGYTF. The DNA for the CDR3 is TGTGCCAGCAGCTTCGGAGGGGCTAACTATGGCTACACCTTC. Full variable domain (rest looked up from reference TRBV5-4 and TRBJ1-2): ETGVTQSPTHLIKTRGQQVTLRCSSQSGHNTVSWYQQALGQGPQFIFQYYREEENGRGNFPPRFSGLQFPNYSSELNVNALELDDSALYLCASSFGGANYGYTFGSGTRLTVV.

The V and J genes are TRBV7-3 and TRBJ2-1; 9 bases match TRBD2. Trimming at V came to 2 bases and at J to 5 bases, leaving 4 bases not matched to a gene. The CDR3 is 15 amino acids. Germline CDR1 SGHTA, CDR2 FQGTGA. The CDR3 nucleotides read TGTGCCAGCAGCTTACTAGCGGGAATTAACAATGAGCAGTTCTTC. It yields the protein CASSLLAGINNEQFF.

V and J are TRBV19 and TRBJ2-1; 7 positions agree with TRBD1. CDR1 is LNHDA and CDR2 is SQIVND in the germline V gene (reference sequence). Trimming took 4 bases from V and 8 from J; bases not matched to a gene: 5. The CDR3 sequence is 13 residues long. The CDR3 DNA sequence: TGTGCCAGTAGTACCCCTACAGGGGATGAGCAGTTCTTC. Translated: CASSTPTGDEQFF.

The rearrangement links TRBV19 to TRBJ2-7, with 7 positions matching TRBD1. The CDR3 runs to 14 residues. From germline, CDR1 is LNHDA and CDR2 SQIVND (reference sequence). Trimming cost V 4 bases and J 0 bases; bases outside gene matches: 3. The CDR3: CASSRWDSSYEQYF. The CDR3 DNA sequence: TGTGCCAGTAGTAGGTGGGACAGCTCCTACGAGCAGTACTTC. The whole variable domain, filled in from reference TRBV19 and TRBJ2-7, reads DGGITQSPKYLFRKEGQNVTLSCEQNLNHDAMYWYRQDPGQGLRLIYYSQIVNDFQKGDIAEGYSVSREKKESFPLTVTSAQKNPTAFYLCASSRWDSSYEQYFGPGTRLTVT.